These 9 T cell receptor beta chains originate from one sample sequenced in a study of response to subunit inactivated influenza vaccine. MiXCR was run by TCRdb on the RT-PCR reads, yielding one entry per CDR3 protein. Of about 830,000 distinct CDR3 sequences listed, approximately 17% were seen once; the top ten hold roughly 11%. The source was PBMCs from blood, collected roughly 5 days after vaccination. Receptors originate from a man in his fifties or sixties who received an inactivated influenza vaccine.

This clonotype was counted a few times. The chain employs TRBV20-1 and TRBJ2-7, with D tentatively TRBD2 (6 bases). CDR1 is DFQATT and CDR2 is SNEGSKA in the germline V gene (reference sequence). V gave up 0 bases and J gave up 2 bases, with 14 bases separating them. The CDR3 consists of 15 residues. CDR3: CSARDISGGAYEQYF. Here the CDR3 DNA reads TGCAGTGCTAGAGATATTAGCGGCGGGGCCTACGAGCAGTACTTC.

The gene calls are TRBV20-1 and TRBJ2-1; 8 positions match TRBD2. CDR1 is DFQATT and CDR2 is SNEGSKA in the germline V gene (reference sequence). This CDR3 contains 14 residues. Trimming cost V 4 bases and J 6 bases; bases outside gene matches: 8. CDR3 loop: CSAISGGGSNEQFF. The DNA of the CDR3 is TGCAGTGCTATTTCGGGGGGGGGAAGCAATGAGCAGTTCTTC.

In its sample, this clonotype was seen a few times. CDR3 protein: CSAILPGTDTQYF. Here the CDR3 DNA reads TGCAGTGCCATCCTCCCGGGCACAGATACGCAGTATTTT. The chain couples TRBV20-1 to TRBJ2-3; no clear D gene. CDR3 length equals 13 residues. V dropped 6 bases and J dropped 1 base, with 11 bases sitting between them. Germline CDR1 DFQATT, CDR2 SNEGSKA (reference sequence).

This chain joins TRBV11-2 and TRBJ2-3, with D unresolved. V dropped 3 bases and J dropped 2 bases, with 9 bases sitting between them. Germline lookup yields CDR1 SGHAT and CDR2 FQNNGV. This CDR3 contains 14 residues. The CDR3: CASSFGRYTDTQYF. As DNA, the CDR3 is TGTGCCAGCAGCTTCGGCAGATACACAGATACGCAGTATTTT.

This rearrangement joins TRBV4-3 to TRBJ1-5, with no clear D. The germline V and J ends were trimmed by 4 bases and 2 bases, with 9 bases remaining between them. Germline V gene sequence: CDR1 LGHNA, CDR2 YSLEER. The CDR3 is 14 amino acids. The CDR3 region is CASSLDIGNQPQHF. CDR3 coding DNA: TGCGCCAGCAGCCTTGACATTGGCAATCAGCCCCAGCATTTT.

This clonotype was picked up a small number of times. A read error may produce the germline difference seen at one junction end. The chain joins TRBV24-1 to TRBJ1-1; D unclear. Germline V gene data show CDR1 as KGHDR and CDR2 as SFDVKD. The CDR3 sequence is 12 residues long. The chain's CDR3 is CATSGPGSRLTF. The CDR3 bases are TGTGCCACCAGTGGCCCCGGAAGTCGGCTAACATTT.

This chain links TRBV5-1 with TRBJ2-2; TRBD1 aligns across 7 bases. The junction had 8 bases not matched to a gene; V was cut back by 4 bases and J by 5 bases. Germline CDR1 and CDR2: SGHRS and YFSETQ. This CDR3 spans 15 amino acids. The CDR3 DNA reads as TGCGCCAGCAGCCAGACAGGGAGTACGACCGGGGAGCTGTTTTTT. This gives the protein CASSQTGSTTGELFF.

There are a few counts of this clonotype. The gene calls are TRBV4-1 and TRBJ2-1; 7 bases are a match to TRBD2. V shed 6 bases and J 5 bases; nucleotides not matched to a gene: 10. This CDR3 region has 15 residues. Germline values: CDR1 MGHRA, CDR2 YSYEKL. The CDR3 sequence is CASRRIAGLNNEQFF. As DNA, the CDR3 is TGCGCCAGCAGGAGAATAGCGGGCCTAAACAATGAGCAGTTCTTC.

This clonotype has more than one count but fewer than ten. This chain joins TRBV6-2 or TRBV6-3 and TRBJ2-3, with no clear D. There are 13 residues in the CDR3. Per the germline V gene, CDR1 is MNHEY and CDR2 is SVGEGT. Trimming shortened V by 6 bases and J by 4 bases, and 11 bases separated the two germline ends. The CDR3 reads CASRLMSPDTQYF. CDR3 DNA sequence: TGTGCCAGCAGGCTTATGTCCCCAGATACGCAGTATTTT.